These 21 T cell receptor beta chains share one sample of origin, sequenced in a study of Graves' ophthalmopathy and Graves' hyperthyroidism. RNA transcripts yielded amplified TCR beta CDR3 regions. HTBI primers were used in a first-round RT-PCR, which preceded a second-round multiplex PCR. TCRdb reanalysed the multiplex PCR reads using MiXCR and keeps one entry per CDR3 protein. The sample holds some 250,000 distinct CDR3 sequences, around 50% seen once. Sequenced material: peripheral blood. The receptors derive from an adult man with Graves' ophthalmopathy.

A remark on this clonotype: The germline gene is not matched at one end of the junction; a read error may be the cause. The CDR3 bases are TGTGCCAGCAGCGAATTAACACCGACAGGGGGCTTTGGCTACACCTTC. Protein: CASSELTPTGGFGYTF. V gene TRBV25-1 combines with J gene TRBJ1-2, with 10 bases identical to TRBD1. Germline CDR1 MGHDK, CDR2 SYGVNS. This CDR3 is built from 16 residues.

This clonotype was picked up many times. This chain links TRBV10-3 with TRBJ2-2; D might be TRBD2 (6 bases). CDR3 length: 14 residues. From germline, CDR1 is ENHRY and CDR2 SYGVKD. Deletions cut 6 bases from V and 9 bases from J, with 17 bases between. The CDR3 sequence: CAISRDLPNRELFF. The CDR3, as DNA: TGTGCCATCAGCAGGGACTTACCGAATAGGGAGCTGTTTTTT.

This clonotype was counted between two and nine times. This chain uses TRBV6-1 with TRBJ1-2; D call uncertain. V lost 1 base to trimming and J lost 4 bases, with 10 bases between them. Germline V gene lookup returns CDR1 MNHNS and CDR2 SASEGT. The CDR3 sequence is 14 residues long. CDR3 sequence: CASSEDRAVYGYTF. The CDR3 DNA is TGTGCCAGCAGTGAAGATCGTGCGGTCTATGGCTACACCTTC.

CDR3 loop: CASSDGSAGTKETQYF. CDR3 sequence (DNA): TGCGCCAGCAGTGATGGTTCAGCGGGGACAAAAGAGACCCAGTACTTC. This chain connects TRBV10-1 to TRBJ2-5; tentatively, D is TRBD2 (7 bases). The CDR3 is 16 residues long. CDR1 is WNHNN and CDR2 is SYGVQD in the germline V gene (reference sequence). V was cut by 3 bases and J by 3 bases, with 17 bases left in between.

The rearrangement uses TRBV7-6 and TRBJ1-2; the match to TRBD1 covers 7 bases. This CDR3 is 17 amino acids long. V trimming: 1 base; J trimming: 4 bases; junction bases outside the gene matches: 12. Germline loops: CDR1 SGHVS, CDR2 FNYEAQ. This CDR3 is CASSLGQGVLSGYGYTF. DNA of the CDR3: TGTGCCAGCAGCTTAGGGCAGGGGGTTTTAAGCGGCTATGGCTACACCTTC.

This clonotype was seen a handful of times. The rearrangement uses TRBV7-8 and TRBJ2-7; perhaps TRBD2 as D (5 bases). The germline V gene has CDR1 SGHVS and CDR2 FQNEAQ. The V and J ends lost 5 bases and 5 bases respectively, with 19 bases between them. The CDR3 covers 15 residues. This CDR3 is CASSPLVISGDEQYF. The CDR3 bases are TGTGCCAGCAGCCCCCTGGTCATCAGCGGCGACGAGCAGTACTTC.

The V and J genes are TRBV19 and TRBJ1-6; D is unresolved. The CDR3 totals 13 residues. V was pared by 8 bases and J by 10 bases, with 15 bases between. The germline V gene encodes CDR1 LNHDA and CDR2 SQIVND (reference sequence). Here the CDR3 DNA reads TGTGCCAGTGGTACCGGTCCTCTCTCACCCCTCCACTTT. This translates into CASGTGPLSPLHF.

The chain combines TRBV7-2 with TRBJ2-3; no clear D. Per the germline V gene, CDR1 is SGHTA and CDR2 is FQGNSA. Deletions cut 3 bases from V and 3 bases from J, with 7 bases between. This CDR3 spans 13 amino acids. CDR3 protein: CASSLGGTDTQYF. DNA for the CDR3: TGTGCCAGCAGCTTGGGTGGGACAGATACGCAGTATTTT.

This chain uses TRBV14 with TRBJ1-1; a possible D gene is TRBD1 (5 bases). This CDR3 region has 13 residues. Germline-derived CDR1 and CDR2 are SGHDN and FVKESK. V lost 6 bases, J lost 0 bases, and 8 bases lay in between. The CDR3 here is CASRRDLNTEAFF. CDR3 in DNA: TGTGCCAGCAGGCGGGACTTGAACACTGAAGCTTTCTTT.

The rearrangement uses TRBV20-1 and TRBJ2-7; unclear D gene. Per the germline V gene, CDR1 is DFQATT and CDR2 is SNEGSKA (reference sequence). This CDR3 contains 11 residues. V lost 3 bases, J lost 3 bases, and 6 bases lay in between. The CDR3, as DNA: TGCAGTGCTAGCAAGGACTACGAGCAGTACTTC. Protein sequence: CSASKDYEQYF.

V and J are TRBV4-2 and TRBJ1-1; 7 bases match TRBD1. Per germline, CDR1 LGHNA and CDR2 YNFKEQ. The J segment lost 3 bases and the V segment lost 4 bases, leaving 5 bases of the junction unmatched. The CDR3 totals 14 residues. CDR3 protein: CASSPRQGDTEAFF. The CDR3 DNA sequence: TGTGCCAGCAGCCCCAGACAGGGCGACACTGAAGCTTTCTTT.

J is TRBJ1-1 and V is TRBV25-1; no clear D gene. V was shortened by 5 bases and J by 3 bases, with 13 bases between the two germline ends. Germline V CDR1 and CDR2: MGHDK, SYGVNS. The length of the CDR3 is 14 residues. CDR3 protein: CASSFNSADTEAFF. The CDR3 coding sequence is TGTGCCAGCAGTTTTAATTCGGCGGACACTGAAGCTTTCTTT.

This clonotype occurred a few times. This sequence joins TRBV9 and TRBJ2-5; D could derive from TRBD1 or TRBD2 (6 bases each). The germline V gene encodes CDR1 SGDLS and CDR2 YYNGEE. The V and J ends lost 4 bases and 2 bases respectively, with 15 bases between them. The CDR3 totals 15 residues. CDR3 region: CASSQWRGFQETQYF. CDR3 DNA: TGTGCCAGCAGCCAGTGGAGGGGGTTTCAAGAGACCCAGTACTTC.

This clonotype was observed a handful of times. DNA for the CDR3: TGCAGTGCTAGAGCGACACACTCCTACGAGCAGTACTTC. It yields the protein CSARATHSYEQYF. The J gene is TRBJ2-7, the V gene TRBV20-1; D unclear. Trimming pared 1 base from V and 0 bases from J, leaving 7 bases between. Germline CDR1 and CDR2: DFQATT and SNEGSKA (reference sequence). The CDR3 runs to 13 residues.

This clonotype has a handful of counts. The CDR3 sequence is CSAREARKETQYF. DNA of the CDR3: TGCAGTGCTAGAGAGGCCCGCAAAGAGACCCAGTACTTC. V gene TRBV20-1 combines with J gene TRBJ2-5, with D hard to call. Germline loops: CDR1 DFQATT, CDR2 SNEGSKA (reference sequence). V was shortened by 0 bases and J by 3 bases, with 8 bases between the two germline ends. CDR3 length: 13 residues.

On this clonotype: A much bigger clone sits one base away, suggesting this may be a read error. The chain is built from TRBV10-3 and TRBJ1-1; weak D call: TRBD1 (5 bases). CDR1 is ENHRY, CDR2 SYGVKD, per germline. The CDR3 has 12 amino acids. CDR3: CAIGGGNTEALF. CDR3 nucleotide sequence: TGTGCCATCGGCGGGGGGAACACTGAAGCTCTCTTT.

This clonotype was detected many times. V gene TRBV7-9 combines with J gene TRBJ1-1, with D possibly being TRBD1 (6 bases). Germline V gene lookup returns CDR1 SEHNR and CDR2 FQNEAQ (reference sequence). The CDR3 has 13 amino acids. Trimming removed 8 bases from V and 5 bases from J, with 15 bases in between. CDR3: CASSLEGGTEAFF. CDR3 DNA: TGTGCCAGCTCCCTAGAAGGGGGAACTGAAGCTTTCTTT.

This sequence joins TRBV20-1 and TRBJ2-7; D gene ambiguous. The CDR3 is 12 amino acids. Per germline, CDR1 DFQATT and CDR2 SNEGSKA (reference sequence). V gave up 5 bases and J gave up 5 bases, with 13 bases separating them. The CDR3 DNA sequence: TGCAGTGCTGGCCCACGTATGGACGAGCAGTACTTC. This encodes CSAGPRMDEQYF.

This rearrangement joins TRBV29-1 to TRBJ2-5, with D tentatively TRBD1 (6 bases). The CDR3 runs 13 residues. The germline V gene has CDR1 SQVTM and CDR2 ANQGSEA. Trimming removed 4 bases from V and 5 bases from J, with 14 bases in between. The CDR3 DNA follows: TGCAGCGTTGTAGGGGGAGTGGGCGAGACCCAGTACTTC. Translation: CSVVGGVGETQYF.

The V and J genes are TRBV5-1 and TRBJ2-6; the D gene is possibly TRBD1 (5 bases). CDR1 SGHRS and CDR2 YFSETQ come from the germline V gene. The CDR3 spans 16 residues. V was pared by 4 bases and J by 0 bases, with 11 bases between. DNA for the CDR3: TGCGCCAGCAGCCCAGACAGAGCCTCTGGGGCCAACGTCCTGACTTTC. Its translation is CASSPDRASGANVLTF. The variable domain in full, completed from reference TRBV5-1 and TRBJ2-6, reads KAGVTQTPRYLIKTRGQQVTLSCSPISGHRSVSWYQQTPGQGLQFLFEYFSETQRNKGNFPGRFSGRQFSNSRSEMNVSTLELGDSALYLCASSPDRASGANVLTFGAGSRLTVL.

This clonotype has just a few counts. The rearrangement uses TRBV7-2 and TRBJ2-5; TRBD1 matches at 9 bases. Germline assignment: CDR1 SGHTA and CDR2 FQGNSA. The trim removed 5 bases at V and 1 base at J, leaving 5 bases unmatched. The CDR3 has 15 amino acids. The CDR3 DNA is TGTGCCAGCAGCCATCGGACAGGGGCCCAAGAGACCCAGTACTTC. Translated, it gives CASSHRTGAQETQYF.